These 29 T cell receptor beta chains were sequenced from one sample in a study of T cells in Graves' hyperthyroidism and ophthalmopathy. Amplification yielded TCR beta CDR3 regions, with RNA transcripts as the source. Carried out on the TCR CDR3, a first-round RT-PCR used the HTBI primer set. TCRdb ran MiXCR on the multiplex PCR reads and lists one entry per CDR3 protein. The top ten clones hold approximately 10% of a sample with roughly 380,000 distinct CDR3 sequences, around 13% of them seen once. Input material: blood. The source of these receptors is a woman aged 55-70 years with Graves' hyperthyroidism.

V is TRBV5-1 and J is TRBJ1-6; no reliable D call. The CDR3 has 14 residues. Germline CDR1 is SGHRS and CDR2 is YFSETQ. V shed 4 bases and J shed 14 bases, with 19 bases lying between them. The CDR3 DNA is TGCGCCAGCAGCGCATCACTGGGCGCAAAGGCCCTCCACTTT. Translation gives CASSASLGAKALHF.

This clonotype came up many times. V gene TRBV20-1 combines with J gene TRBJ2-7; 9 positions match TRBD1. The CDR3 spans 14 residues. The trim removed 5 bases at V and 1 base at J, leaving 6 bases unmatched. The germline CDR1 and CDR2 sequences are DFQATT and SNEGSKA (reference sequence). CDR3 bases: TGCAGTGCTCGCGGGGACAGGGTATCCTACGAGCAGTACTTC. It yields the protein CSARGDRVSYEQYF.

This clonotype has at least ten counts. The CDR3 DNA reads as TGTGCCAGCAGTCTCTCCTCTAGCGGCCAGCAAGAGACCCAGTACTTC. It yields the protein CASSLSSSGQQETQYF. V and J are TRBV12-3 or TRBV12-4 and TRBJ2-5, with 7 bases matching TRBD2. The junction had 11 bases not matched to a gene; V was cut back by 5 bases and J by 2 bases. The CDR3 contains 16 residues.

This clonotype turned up a few times. This sequence joins TRBV28 and TRBJ1-5, with D perhaps matching TRBD1 (5 bases). The CDR3 runs 15 residues. Trimming removed 4 bases at V and 1 base at J, with 11 bases between. Germline CDR1 MDHEN, CDR2 SYDVKM. As DNA, the CDR3 is TGTGCCAGCAGTTGGAGGGGATGGAGCAATCAGCCCCAGCATTTT. Translating gives CASSWRGWSNQPQHF.

This clonotype has ten or more counts. J is TRBJ2-2 and V is TRBV6-6; the match to TRBD1 covers 12 bases. The CDR3 contains 19 residues. Trimming cost V 2 bases and J 4 bases; bases outside gene matches: 11. Looked up from germline, CDR1 is MNHNY and CDR2 is SVGAGI (reference sequence). In DNA, the CDR3 is TGTGCCAGCAGTTACGAATTGGGGACAGGGGGCGCGGTCACCGGGGAGCTGTTTTTT. It is translated as CASSYELGTGGAVTGELFF.

This clonotype was found many times. V gene TRBV7-3 combines with J gene TRBJ2-5; TRBD2 matches 14 bases. CDR1 is SGHTA and CDR2 is FQGTGA in the germline V gene. The CDR3 sequence is 20 residues long. After removal of 6 bases from V and 5 bases from J, the junction contained 20 bases not matched to a gene. The DNA for the CDR3 is TGTGCCAGCAGGCCTAACAGAGGGGGGACTAGCGGGAGCCCCGGGGAGACCCAGTACTTC. Amino acids: CASRPNRGGTSGSPGETQYF. Combining the CDR3 with reference TRBV7-3 and TRBJ2-5 gives the whole variable domain GAGVSQTPSNKVTEKGKYVELRCDPISGHTALYWYRQSLGQGPEFLIYFQGTGAADDSGLPNDRFFAVRPEGSVSTLKIQRTERGDSAVYLCASRPNRGGTSGSPGETQYFGPGTRLLVL.

This clonotype was recorded a few times. In DNA form, the CDR3 reads TGTGCCAGCAGACTCCTAGCGGGAGGGCCGGGCAATGAGCAGTTCTTC. Amino acid sequence: CASRLLAGGPGNEQFF. The chain uses TRBV7-9 and TRBJ2-1, with 12 nucleotides matching TRBD2. CDR1 is SEHNR, CDR2 FQNEAQ, per germline (reference sequence). V shed 6 bases, J shed 6 bases, and the junction held 9 bases outside the gene matches. The CDR3 is 16 amino acids.

This clonotype was detected ten times or more. The rearrangement joins TRBV7-2 to TRBJ2-7; unclear D gene. The V end lost 1 base, the J end lost 4 bases, and 8 bases lay between the germline ends. Germline assignment: CDR1 SGHTA and CDR2 FQGNSA. CDR3 length equals 13 residues. In nucleotides, the CDR3 is TGTGCCAGCAGCTTAGGGGCCGGGTACGAGCAGTACTTC. Its protein is CASSLGAGYEQYF.

This clonotype was seen only a few times. The chain employs TRBV24-1 and TRBJ2-1; 12 nucleotides agree with TRBD2. The J segment lost 3 bases and the V segment lost 2 bases, leaving 1 base of the junction unmatched. CDR3 length: 16 amino acids. Per germline, CDR1 KGHDR and CDR2 SFDVKD. The CDR3 loop is CATSDWTSGNYNEQFF. The CDR3 DNA is TGTGCCACCAGTGATTGGACTAGCGGGAACTACAATGAGCAGTTCTTC.

The sample holds a few counts of this clonotype. The J gene is TRBJ2-1, the V gene TRBV10-3, with 10 bases matching TRBD2. The CDR3 is 14 residues long. Germline V gene lookup returns CDR1 ENHRY and CDR2 SYGVKD. V trimming: 4 bases; J trimming: 5 bases; junction bases outside the gene matches: 2. The CDR3 reads CAISVTSGDNEQFF. The CDR3 bases are TGTGCCATCAGTGTAACTAGCGGGGACAATGAGCAGTTCTTC.

In regard to this clonotype: Given a much more abundant clone one base away, this may be a read error. V is TRBV7-2 and J is TRBJ2-7; D call uncertain. Germline values: CDR1 SGHTA, CDR2 FQGNSA. Trimming took 1 base from V and 4 from J, leaving 8 bases between them. This CDR3 spans 13 amino acids. The CDR3 nucleotides are TGTGCCAGCAGCTTAGAGGCCCTTTACGAGCAGTACTTC. It specifies CASSLEALYEQYF.

This clonotype came up many times. The J gene is TRBJ2-3, the V gene TRBV7-9; D not certain. The germline V gene encodes CDR1 SEHNR and CDR2 FQNEAQ (reference sequence). The CDR3 has 13 residues. Trimming left V 5 bases short and J 4 bases short, with 10 bases between. The DNA for the CDR3 is TGTGCCAGCAGCAACCATGGGGCAGATACGCAGTATTTT. It specifies CASSNHGADTQYF. Drawing the rest from reference TRBV7-9 and TRBJ2-3, the complete variable domain is DTGVSQNPRHKITKRGQNVTFRCDPISEHNRLYWYRQTLGQGPEFLTYFQNEAQLEKSRLLSDRFSAERPKGSFSTLEIQRTEQGDSAMYLCASSNHGADTQYFGPGTRLTVL.

In its sample, this clonotype was seen many times. The chain uses TRBV24-1 and TRBJ2-1; 9 positions match TRBD1. Germline V gives CDR1 KGHDR, CDR2 SFDVKD. J was trimmed by 7 bases and V by 3 bases; bases with no gene match: 12. The CDR3 contains 17 residues. The CDR3 nucleotides read TGTGCCACCAGTGATCCAACCACAGGGGGCGGGGGAAATGAGCAGTTCTTC. It translates to CATSDPTTGGGGNEQFF.

The chain employs TRBV24-1 and TRBJ1-5; D ambiguous. Germline V lookup: CDR1 KGHDR, CDR2 SFDVKD. This CDR3 contains 14 residues. V lost 0 bases, J lost 1 base, and 3 bases lay in between. The CDR3 loop is CATSDLQSNQPQHF. CDR3 coding DNA: TGTGCCACCAGTGATTTGCAGAGCAATCAGCCCCAGCATTTT.

This clonotype was counted ten times or more. At one end, the junction sequence differs from germline, possibly due to a read error. The chain combines TRBV7-7 with TRBJ2-1; tentatively, D is TRBD2 (5 bases). The CDR3 totals 14 residues. Germline CDR1 is SSHAT and CDR2 is FNYEAQ (reference sequence). This CDR3 reads CASSLALGSGEQFF. In DNA, the CDR3 is TGTGCTAGCAGCTTAGCGCTAGGGTCTGGTGAGCAGTTCTTC.

The J gene is TRBJ2-3, the V gene TRBV4-3; no definite D call. V lost 4 bases, J lost 1 base, and 9 bases lay in between. The CDR3 is 14 amino acids. CDR1 LGHNA and CDR2 YSLEER come from the germline V gene. The CDR3 reads CASSPPLGTDTQYF. CDR3 DNA sequence: TGCGCCAGCAGCCCCCCCTTAGGCACAGATACGCAGTATTTT.

This clonotype was recorded many times. The chain joins TRBV7-9 to TRBJ1-2; D gene ambiguous. From germline, CDR1 is SEHNR and CDR2 FQNEAQ (reference sequence). This CDR3 spans 14 amino acids. V was pared by 5 bases and J by 2 bases, with 12 bases between. CDR3 coding DNA: TGTGCCAGCAGCCAATCCGCGAACAACTATGGCTACACCTTC. Translation gives CASSQSANNYGYTF.

The gene calls are TRBV19 and TRBJ2-5; TRBD2 aligns across 7 bases. CDR3 length equals 15 residues. Unmatched junction bases numbered 10, after V lost 6 bases and J lost 3 bases. The germline V gene encodes CDR1 LNHDA and CDR2 SQIVND (reference sequence). Here the CDR3 DNA reads TGTGCCAGTAGCCCCCTCGGGGCGGGGGAAGAGACCCAGTACTTC. It yields the protein CASSPLGAGEETQYF.

This clonotype was picked up many times. The gene calls are TRBV6-6 and TRBJ1-1; possibly TRBD1 for D (5 bases). CDR3 length: 14 residues. V was pared by 4 bases and J by 4 bases, with 13 bases between. CDR1 is MNHNY and CDR2 is SVGAGI in the germline V gene (reference sequence). For the CDR3, the DNA is TGTGCCAGCAGTTCCCACACGGGGGGCACTGAAGCTTTCTTT. This encodes CASSSHTGGTEAFF.

This clonotype was recorded at least ten times. The gene calls are TRBV6-6 and TRBJ2-7; D call uncertain. The CDR3 is made up of 16 amino acids. In germline, CDR1 is MNHNY, CDR2 SVGAGI (reference sequence). Trimming cost V 0 bases and J 2 bases, with 14 bases left between them. DNA of the CDR3: TGTGCCAGCAGTTACTCTGGCGATGGATGGCCCTACGAGCAGTACTTC. Translation: CASSYSGDGWPYEQYF.

This clonotype was detected many times. The V call is TRBV12-3 or TRBV12-4, the J call TRBJ1-2, with D uncertain. This CDR3 region has 12 residues. Trimming took off 3 bases at V and 4 bases at J, with 6 bases between the two ends. CDR3 sequence (DNA): TGTGCCAGCAGTTTCCAAGGCTATGGCTACACCTTC. Its protein is CASSFQGYGYTF.

This clonotype was seen only a few times. V and J are TRBV19 and TRBJ2-1; D may be TRBD2 (6 bases). V lost 8 bases, J lost 10 bases, and 18 bases lay in between. The CDR3 is made up of 13 amino acids. The germline gives CDR1 LNHDA, CDR2 SQIVND (reference sequence). Here the CDR3 DNA reads TGTGCCAGTGGGGGAGGAGAGGGCGGGGAGCAGTTCTTC. As protein: CASGGGEGGEQFF.

This clonotype occurred many times. The V and J genes are TRBV11-2 and TRBJ2-1; the D call may be TRBD1 or TRBD2 (5 bases each). The CDR3 sequence is 17 residues long. Germline CDR1 reads SGHAT; CDR2 reads FQNNGV. The V end lost 5 bases, the J end lost 3 bases, and 20 bases lay between the germline ends. The CDR3 reads CASSRPVGTEFYNEQFF. The CDR3 nucleotides are TGTGCCAGCAGCCGCCCCGTCGGGACGGAGTTCTACAATGAGCAGTTCTTC.

This clonotype was seen repeatedly, ten times or more. V usage is TRBV12-3 or TRBV12-4 and J usage is TRBJ2-3; 12 bases agree with TRBD2. V trimming: 6 bases; J trimming: 1 base; junction bases outside the gene matches: 20. The CDR3 has 21 residues. The chain's CDR3 is CASRPGRGGLAGGSGTDTQYF. CDR3 DNA sequence: TGTGCCAGCAGGCCGGGACGGGGGGGTCTAGCGGGAGGGTCGGGCACAGATACGCAGTATTTT.

In its sample, this clonotype was seen many times. The V and J genes are TRBV12-3 or TRBV12-4 and TRBJ2-5; 7 nucleotides match TRBD2. V shed 6 bases and J 1 base; nucleotides not matched to a gene: 5. This CDR3 is built from 14 residues. The CDR3 region has the DNA TGTGCCAGCAGATCCGGGACTACCCAAGAGACCCAGTACTTC. Protein: CASRSGTTQETQYF.

This sequence joins TRBV19 and TRBJ2-2; D is ambiguous. V was pared by 3 bases and J by 3 bases, with 5 bases between. Germline V lookup: CDR1 LNHDA, CDR2 SQIVND (reference sequence). The CDR3 loop spans 13 amino acids. In nucleotides, the CDR3 is TGTGCCAGTAGTATTACAGACACCGGGGAGCTGTTTTTT. It specifies CASSITDTGELFF.

This clonotype was seen only a few times. The CDR3, as DNA: TGTGCCAGCAGCTCCAGGGGACAGGGGAATTCACCCCTCCACTTT. Translation: CASSSRGQGNSPLHF. The V and J genes are TRBV11-2 and TRBJ1-6; 10 nucleotides match TRBD1. The trim removed 4 bases at V and 7 bases at J, leaving 4 bases unmatched. Germline V CDR1 and CDR2: SGHAT, FQNNGV. The CDR3 extends over 15 amino acids.

In its sample, this clonotype was seen many times. The J gene is TRBJ2-5, the V gene TRBV6-2 or TRBV6-3; D gene unclear. The CDR3 is 13 amino acids. Per germline, CDR1 MNHEY and CDR2 SVGEGT. Trimming left V 6 bases short and J 5 bases short, with 13 bases between. The CDR3 sequence: CASRPLSLETQYF. The CDR3 DNA follows: TGTGCCAGCAGACCTCTGAGTCTGGAGACCCAGTACTTC.

This clonotype was picked up many times. The chain joins TRBV7-9 to TRBJ2-7; 11 nucleotides match TRBD1. V shed 5 bases, J shed 3 bases, and the junction held 6 bases outside the gene matches. This CDR3 has 15 residues. The germline CDR1 and CDR2 sequences are SEHNR and FQNEAQ (reference sequence). DNA for the CDR3: TGTGCCAGCAGCCCGTGGACAGGGGGCAGCTACGAGCAGTACTTC. It is translated as CASSPWTGGSYEQYF.